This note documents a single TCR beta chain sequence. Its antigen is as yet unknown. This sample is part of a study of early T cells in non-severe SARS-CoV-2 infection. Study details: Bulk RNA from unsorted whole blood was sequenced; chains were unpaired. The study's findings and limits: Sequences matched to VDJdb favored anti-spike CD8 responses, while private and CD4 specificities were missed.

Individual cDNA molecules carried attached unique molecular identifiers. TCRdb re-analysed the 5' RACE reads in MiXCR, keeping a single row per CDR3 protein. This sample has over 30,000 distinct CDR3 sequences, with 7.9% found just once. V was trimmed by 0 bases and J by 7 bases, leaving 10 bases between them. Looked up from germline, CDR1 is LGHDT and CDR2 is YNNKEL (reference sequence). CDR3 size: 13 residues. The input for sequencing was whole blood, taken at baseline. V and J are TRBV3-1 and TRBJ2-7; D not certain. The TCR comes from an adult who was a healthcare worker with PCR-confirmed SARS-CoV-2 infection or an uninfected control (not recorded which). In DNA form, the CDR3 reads TGTGCCAGCAGCCAAGATCCCGGGCGAGAGCAGTACTTC. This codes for CASSQDPGREQYF.